Below, 7 T cell receptor beta chains from the same sample are listed, as sequenced in a study of breast tumors, draining lymph nodes, adjacent tissues. The lymph nodes were axillary draining lymph nodes from breast cancer patients. TCRdb recomputed calls from the multiplex PCR reads with MiXCR, one row per CDR3 protein. The sample has 290,000 or so distinct CDR3 sequences, roughly 30% seen once; the top ten hold approximately 1%. The sequenced sample consisted of axillary lymph node tissue. The origin of the receptors is a female donor with breast cancer. Some clones in this sample may be carry-over from other donors' samples.

Concerning this clonotype: This may come from a read error, since a much larger clone is one base off. This sequence joins TRBV20-1 and TRBJ2-7; the D gene is possibly TRBD2 (6 bases). CDR1 is DFQATT and CDR2 is SNEGSKA in the germline V gene (reference sequence). Trimming shortened V by 2 bases and J by 4 bases, and 15 bases separated the two germline ends. This CDR3 spans 14 amino acids. CDR3 nucleotides: TGCAGTGCTAGATCCTCCCGGGACTCTTACGAGCAGTACTTC. Protein: CSARSSRDSYEQYF.

This clonotype was seen a handful of times. This chain connects TRBV6-5 to TRBJ1-2; 8 bases map to TRBD1. In germline, CDR1 is MNHEY, CDR2 SVGAGI. CDR3 length equals 13 residues. Trimming removed 6 bases from V and 7 bases from J; junction bases left unmatched: 7. CDR3 nucleotides: TGTGCCAGCAGACCGCAGGGGGCGCGTGGCTACACCTTC. It encodes CASRPQGARGYTF.

This clonotype was detected ten times or more. This chain uses TRBV2 with TRBJ1-2, with D possibly TRBD1 on 6 matching bases. The V gene's germline CDR1 is SNHLY and CDR2 FYNNEI. Between the trimmed V and J ends, which lost 8 bases and 1 base, there was a span of 14 bases. This CDR3 is built from 14 residues. The DNA for the CDR3 is TGTGCCAGCGCCCAGGGGCTCCGTAACTATGGCTACACCTTC. Its protein is CASAQGLRNYGYTF.

The CDR3 sequence is CASSSTGEDSYTF. The CDR3 bases are TGTGCCAGCAGTTCCACGGGCGAGGATAGCTACACCTTC. The V call is TRBV12-3 or TRBV12-4, the J call TRBJ1-2; D unresolved. With 4 bases removed from V and 9 bases from J, the gap between germline ends came to 15 bases. The CDR3 length is 13 residues.

This clonotype occurred many times. The chain joins TRBV20-1 to TRBJ2-1; TRBD2 agrees at 8 bases. Germline lookup yields CDR1 DFQATT and CDR2 SNEGSKA (reference sequence). V lost 1 base and J lost 5; bases outside the gene matches: 7. The CDR3 covers 15 residues. The CDR3 here is CSARVVAGPDNEQFF. In DNA, the CDR3 is TGCAGTGCTAGAGTAGTAGCGGGGCCTGACAATGAGCAGTTCTTC.

This clonotype was recorded many times. CDR3 residues: CATSRGRGFNEQFF. CDR3 nucleotides: TGTGCCACCAGCAGAGGGAGGGGATTCAATGAGCAGTTCTTC. The V gene is TRBV15, the J gene TRBJ2-1; D is perhaps TRBD2 (6 bases). Trimming left V 1 base short and J 6 bases short, with 10 bases between. The CDR3 loop spans 14 amino acids. From germline, CDR1 is LNHNV and CDR2 YYDKDF (reference sequence).

This sequence joins TRBV27 and TRBJ2-1, with a weak D call TRBD2 (6 bases). CDR1 MNHEY and CDR2 SMNVEV come from the germline V gene (reference sequence). The CDR3 is 13 residues long. V lost 4 bases and J 7 bases, leaving 11 bases between the germline ends. The CDR3 DNA follows: TGTGCCAGCAGTTCGGGACTTAGTAATGAGCAGTTCTTC. This translates into CASSSGLSNEQFF.